One T cell receptor (beta chain) is described in this entry. What it binds is unknown. This specimen belongs to a study of cytomegalovirus exposure and HLA in healthy donors. Study overall: From donors who were HLA-typed, an early data release held around 80 million unique TCRs. Study-wide results and caveats: For most TCR beta V segments, an earlier analysis put the productive rate at about 90% or about 30% of the time.

The CDR3 is made up of 15 amino acids. Germline V CDR1 and CDR2: SGHRS, YFSETQ. Trimming removed 5 bases from V and 2 bases from J, with 15 bases in between. In the PCR, 60 Vbeta and 13 Jbeta primers were used. Generated by immunoSEQ multiplex PCR, the TCRdb table keeps only in-frame clones and is missing some. The sample has approximately 87,000 clones; roughly 81% are singletons. Sequencing used PBMCs. The TCR originated in a woman under 30 in good health and CMV-seropositive. This rearrangement joins TRBV5-1 to TRBJ2-3; perhaps TRBD2 as D (6 bases). CDR3 sequence: CASSPTGTSTDTQYF. The CDR3 nucleotides read TGCGCCAGCAGTCCGACCGGGACTTCCACAGATACGCAGTATTTT.